This T cell receptor (beta chain) was recorded in a study of T-cell reconstitution after alpha-beta-depleted transplantation in children. General study findings and limits: At the one-year point after transplant, T-cell counts and TCRbeta diversity were found to come mostly from T cells that had been newly produced. Several hundred graft clones that had expanded were reportedly the source of alpha-beta T cells about two months after transplant. Some patients owed their high day-60 TCRbeta diversity to surviving recipient T cells and thymic progenitors.

This clonotype was picked up many times. Its target is unknown. TCRbeta library preparation incorporated unique molecular identifiers. TCRdb redid the calling of the PCR reads with MiXCR, one entry per CDR3 protein. There are roughly 30,000 distinct CDR3 sequences in the sample; under 7.5% occur only once, and around 25% lies in the top ten. With 6 bases removed from V and 2 bases from J, the gap between germline ends came to 17 bases. There are 15 residues in the CDR3. From germline, CDR1 is SEHNR and CDR2 FQNEAQ (reference sequence). The clonotype comes from a child younger than two who had a stem cell transplant for acute myeloid leukemia, so the T cells may come from the graft donor. The sample consisted of peripheral blood, taken 60 days after TCRalphabeta/CD19-depleted stem cell transplant. The chain combines TRBV7-9 with TRBJ2-7, with D tentatively TRBD2 (6 bases). CDR3 sequence (DNA): TGTGCCAGCAGTCAAAGCCGCGGGGTCACCTACGAGCAGTACTTC. Its protein product is CASSQSRGVTYEQYF.